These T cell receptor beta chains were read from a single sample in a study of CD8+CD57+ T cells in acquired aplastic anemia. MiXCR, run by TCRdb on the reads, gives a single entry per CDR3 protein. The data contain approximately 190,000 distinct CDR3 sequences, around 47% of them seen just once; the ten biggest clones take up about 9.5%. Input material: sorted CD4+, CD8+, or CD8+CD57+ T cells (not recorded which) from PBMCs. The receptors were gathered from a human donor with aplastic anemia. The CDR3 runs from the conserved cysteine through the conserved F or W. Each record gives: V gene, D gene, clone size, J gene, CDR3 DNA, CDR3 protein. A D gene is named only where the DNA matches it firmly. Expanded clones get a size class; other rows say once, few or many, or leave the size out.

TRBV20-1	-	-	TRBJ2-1	TGCAGTGCTAGAGATGTTGATGAGCAGTTCTTC	CSARDVDEQFF
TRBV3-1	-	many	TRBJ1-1	TGTGCCAGCAGCCCCATGACAACGAACACTGAAGCTTTCTTT	CASSPMTTNTEAFF
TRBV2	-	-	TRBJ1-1	TGTGCCAGCAGTGTCGGAGTGGCGAAGGCTGAAGCTTTCTTT	CASSVGVAKAEAFF
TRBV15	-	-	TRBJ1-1	TGTGCCACCAGCAGAGGCACGAACACTGAAGCTTTCTTT	CATSRGTNTEAFF
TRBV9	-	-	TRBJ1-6	TGTGCCAGCAGCGTCGGGGGCGATAATTCACCCCTCCACTTT	CASSVGGDNSPLHF
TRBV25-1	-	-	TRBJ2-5	TGTGCCAGCAGCCCCATGTTGGGGGACCGATACCAAGAGACCCAGTACTTC	CASSPMLGDRYQETQYF
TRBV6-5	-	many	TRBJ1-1	TGTGCCAGCAGTTACCCGAGGTCCGGACTGGGGACTGAAGCTTTCTTT	CASSYPRSGLGTEAFF
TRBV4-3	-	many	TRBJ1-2	TGCGCCAGCAGCCAAGATCGGAGGCCAGGGGGCTACACCTTC	CASSQDRRPGGYTF
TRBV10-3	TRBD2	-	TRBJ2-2	TGTGCCTACGCCCGGACTAGCGGGAGAACGAACACCGGGGAGCTGTTTTTT	CAYARTSGRTNTGELFF
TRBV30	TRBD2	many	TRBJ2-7	TGTGCCTGGGGGACTAACTCCTACGAGCAGTACTTC	CAWGTNSYEQYF
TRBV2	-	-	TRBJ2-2	TGTGCCAGCACACAGGCGGGTGGCAGCACCGGGGAGCTGTTTTTT	CASTQAGGSTGELFF
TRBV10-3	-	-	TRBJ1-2	TGTGCCAGCAGTGAGCCTGACAGCTATGGCTACACCTTC	CASSEPDSYGYTF
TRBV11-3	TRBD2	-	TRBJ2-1	TGTGCCAGCAGCCTTAGCGGGAGGGATGAGCAGTTCTTC	CASSLSGRDEQFF
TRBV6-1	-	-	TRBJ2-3	TGTGCCAGCAGCGTGAGGACAAGCACAGATACGCAGTATTTT	CASSVRTSTDTQYF
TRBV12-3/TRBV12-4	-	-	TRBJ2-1	TGTGCCAGCATTCCTACACATCCGTCCTACAATGAGCAGTTCTTC	CASIPTHPSYNEQFF
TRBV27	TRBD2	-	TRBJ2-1	TGTGCCAGCCTATCGAATCAGCGGGAGAATGAGCAGTTCTTC	CASLSNQRENEQFF
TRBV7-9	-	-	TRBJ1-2	TGTGCCAGCAGCTTAGACACGGGCTACACCTTC	CASSLDTGYTF
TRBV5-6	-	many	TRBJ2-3	TGTGCCAGCAGTGAAAGGGATACGCAGTATTTT	CASSERDTQYF
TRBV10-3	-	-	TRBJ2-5	TGTGCCATCAGTGAGTCTGGGCTACTCCAAGAGACCCAGTACTTC	CAISESGLLQETQYF
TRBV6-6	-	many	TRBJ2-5	TGTGCCAGCAGTTATTTGGAGGTAGAGGTGGGCCAGTACTTC	CASSYLEVEVGQYF
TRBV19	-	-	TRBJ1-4	TGTGCCAGTAGTACCAGGGCAGCTAATGAAAAACTGTTTTTT	CASSTRAANEKLFF
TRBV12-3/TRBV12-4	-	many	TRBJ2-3	TGTGCCAGCAGCTCTTTCCCTTTAGAAGATACGCAGTATTTT	CASSSFPLEDTQYF
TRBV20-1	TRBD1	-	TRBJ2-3	TGCAGTGCGCCGCGGAACAGGGGAGATACGCAGTATTTT	CSAPRNRGDTQYF
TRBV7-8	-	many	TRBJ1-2	TGTGCCAGCAGCTTAGGCCCGTCTAACTATGGCTACACCTTC	CASSLGPSNYGYTF
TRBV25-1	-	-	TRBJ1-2	TGTGCCAGCAGCTTTCTGGAGATCAGGGCCCTATGTGGCTACACCTTC	CASSFLEIRALCGYTF
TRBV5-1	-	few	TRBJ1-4	TGCGCCAGCAGCCCCCTCCTCGGGACCCTTAATGAAAAACTGTTTTTT	CASSPLLGTLNEKLFF
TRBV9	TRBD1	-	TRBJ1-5	TGTGCCAGCAGCGTAGGAGGACAGGGGGCTCAGCCCCAGCATTTT	CASSVGGQGAQPQHF
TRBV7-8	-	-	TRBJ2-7	TGTGCCAGCAGCTTAGTGGGAATTAAGGCCTACGACCAGTACTTC	CASSLVGIKAYDQYF
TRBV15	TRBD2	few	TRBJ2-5	TGTGCCACCAGCAGGGTAGCGGGGGGACAGAAGACCCAGTACTTC	CATSRVAGGQKTQYF
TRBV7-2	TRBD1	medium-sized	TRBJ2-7	TGTGCCAGCAGCTTCGGACAGGCATACGAGCAGTACTTC	CASSFGQAYEQYF
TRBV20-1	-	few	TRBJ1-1	TGCAGTGCTCCCGCTGCCGGGATCCTTGACACTGAAGCTTCCTTT	CSAPAAGILDTEASF
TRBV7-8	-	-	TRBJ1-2	TGTGCCAGCAGCTCCGCCCCCTCTAACTATGGCTACACCTTC	CASSSAPSNYGYTF
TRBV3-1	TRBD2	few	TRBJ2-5	TGTGCCAGCAGCCCCACTAGCGAAGAGACCCAGTACTTC	CASSPTSEETQYF
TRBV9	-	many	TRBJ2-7	TGTGCCAACAGCGTAGGGACGTTTCCCTACGAGCAGTACTTC	CANSVGTFPYEQYF
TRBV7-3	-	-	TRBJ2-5	TGTGCCAGCAGCCCCGAGGCAGGGGAGACCCAGTACTTC	CASSPEAGETQYF
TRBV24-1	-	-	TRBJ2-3	TGTGCCACCAGGGGGCACGTTCCACTGGCAGATACGCAGTATTTT	CATRGHVPLADTQYF
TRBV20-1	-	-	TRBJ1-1	TGCAGTGCTGTTCACGGGACAAAAGAAGCTTTCTTT	CSAVHGTKEAFF
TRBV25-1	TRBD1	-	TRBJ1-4	TGTGCCAGCGGTAGACCCCGGGACAGCCAGCTCCATAATGAAAAACTGTCTTTT	CASGRPRDSQLHNEKLSF
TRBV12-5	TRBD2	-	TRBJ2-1	TGTGCTAGTGGTTTGGTACTAGGGCGGGGGGGCAATGAGCAGTTCTTC	CASGLVLGRGGNEQFF
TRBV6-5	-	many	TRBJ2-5	TGTGCCAGCAGTCGTAGGCGCGGGGCGGGTGAGACCCAGTACTTC	CASSRRRGAGETQYF
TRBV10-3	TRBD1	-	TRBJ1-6	TGTGCCACCCACCGGGACAGCAATTCACCCCTCCACTTT	CATHRDSNSPLHF
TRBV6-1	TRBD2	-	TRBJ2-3	TGTGCCAGCAGCCGAGGACTAGTGGGGAGCACAGATACGCAGTATTTT	CASSRGLVGSTDTQYF
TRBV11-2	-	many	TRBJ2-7	TGTGCCAGCAGCTCCCGAAGGCTCAACGAGCAGTACTTC	CASSSRRLNEQYF
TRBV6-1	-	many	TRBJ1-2	TGTGCCAGCAGTCTCTATGGCTACACCTTC	CASSLYGYTF
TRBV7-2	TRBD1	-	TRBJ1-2	TGTGCCAGCAGCTTCGACAGGGTAACGGGCTACACCTTC	CASSFDRVTGYTF
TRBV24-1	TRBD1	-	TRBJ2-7	TGTGCCACCAGTGGAGGGGGCGCGGGCTACGAGCAGTACTTC	CATSGGGAGYEQYF
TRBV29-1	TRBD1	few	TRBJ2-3	TGCAGCGTTGCCACCGGGACAGGGAGAACAGATACGCAGTATTTT	CSVATGTGRTDTQYF
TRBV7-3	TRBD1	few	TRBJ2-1	TGTGCCAGCAGGACAACAGGGGGCGCACATGAGCAGTTCTTC	CASRTTGGAHEQFF
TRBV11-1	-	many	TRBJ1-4	TGTGCCAGCAGTTTAGATCGCGTGCTGATTGGGGAAAAACTGTTTTTT	CASSLDRVLIGEKLFF
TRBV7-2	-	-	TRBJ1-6	TGTGCCAGCAGCTTAAAGGTCGGGGGCGGTTCACCCCTCCACTTT	CASSLKVGGGSPLHF
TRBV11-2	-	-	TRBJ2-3	TGTGCCAGCAGCTTAGACCTGGCACGCCCTGGGACAGATACGCAGTATTTT	CASSLDLARPGTDTQYF